What follows is one T cell receptor (beta chain) and its context. These data are taken from a study of blood T cell repertoires in COVID-19. Study summary: Material from acute and convalescent COVID-19 was sourced from the United States, Italy and Spain. Sample material is recorded as cDNA or gDNA derived from T cells, B-cell-depleted T cells, or PBMCs.

In the authors' workflow: Scientists estimated how many nucleated cells there were by amplifying reference gene primers. Method: immunoSEQ multiplex PCR; TCRdb's copy keeps in-frame clones and lacks some. The D gene and trimming were derived from the DNA, and the V and J assignments and clone size from that table. This repertoire shows about 100,000 clones, about 87% found once; its top ten account for approximately 15%. Per the germline V gene, CDR1 is MNHNS and CDR2 is SASEGT. This CDR3 is 15 amino acids long. V dropped 4 bases and J dropped 5 bases, with 18 bases sitting between them. Sequencing was done on a sample of peripheral blood. This receptor was obtained from a man over 45 with acute or convalescent COVID-19. The chain carries TRBV6-1 and TRBJ2-7, with D maybe TRBD2 (6 bases). CDR3: CASSAAPGGVNEQYF. DNA for the CDR3: TGTGCCAGCAGTGCAGCTCCCGGGGGAGTTAACGAGCAGTACTTC.